This T cell receptor (beta chain) is drawn from a study of blood T cell repertoires in COVID-19. Overall study context: In each case, the material was cDNA or gDNA derived from T cells, B-cell-depleted T cells, or PBMCs.

The sample holds a few counts of this clone. Germline CDR1 is SNHLY and CDR2 is FYNNEI. V lost 7 bases, J lost 8 bases, and 20 bases lay in between. The CDR3 length is 15 residues. Living in about two dozen US areas, the participants were between roughly 18 and 89 years of age. Grouping used clinical history reported by participants in a survey and questionnaire. Repertoires were generated with immunoSEQ multiplex PCR, while TCRdb's copy carries only in-frame clones and drops some. The sample records some 490,000 clones, about 85% being singletons. The chain combines TRBV2 with TRBJ2-2, with D perhaps matching TRBD1 (5 bases). The clonotype was recovered from an older woman who had recovered from COVID-19. The material sequenced was PBMCs or T cells enriched from blood (not recorded which). CDR3 nucleotides: TGTGCCAGCATCCTGCCGGCAGGGCCCTCGGGGGAGCTGTTTTTT. Protein product: CASILPAGPSGELFF.